This TCR beta chain was identified in a study of PD-1 blockade in classical Hodgkin lymphoma (dated by TCRdb to the early 2020s). Broadly, across the study: Nivolumab dosing was 3 mg/kg intravenously every 2 weeks, continuing until either disease progression or unacceptable toxicity. The study used TCR beta sequencing and CyTOF to define a peripheral blood immune signature of response to PD-1 blockade in classical Hodgkin lymphoma. Summary of the overall study and its limitations: Newly diagnosed patients were reported to have lower baseline TCR diversity than healthy donors, and relapsed/refractory patients were reported to have lower baseline TCR diversity still. Diversity was lower in patients who began nivolumab less than 1 year after ASCT, so these patients were left out of later analyses to avoid confounding by immune reconstitution. Trial patients with a complete response had baseline diversity similar to that of newly diagnosed patients, while partial responders and progressors had significantly lower diversity. A significant rise by C4D1 was seen in CD4+ but not CD8+ TCR diversity (p=0.0027 vs p=0.16), with the rise being most apparent in complete responders (p=0.02). The study was restricted to a single clinical trial cohort, and the causes of repertoire differences, possibly disease activity or prior therapy, were left undefined.

Genomic DNA was extracted with the Qiagen DNeasy kit from unsorted PBMCs and from negatively selected CD4+ and CD8+ fractions. Amplification of TCR beta CDR3 regions was done by immunoSEQ multiplex PCR with primers that anneal to V and J segments. Amplification bias was minimized using a synthetic immune receptor repertoire, and residual bias was removed computationally after sequencing. Regarding the original processing steps: Custom Python scripts were used to quantify repertoire diversity as the Shannon entropy index. Unsorted, CD4+ and CD8+ repertoires were analyzed separately, except for combined analyses in which CD4+ and CD8+ sequences were merged in silico. Clonal expansion was defined as at least a 2-fold frequency increase after treatment relative to C1D1, with a pseudocount of 0.5 for undetected baseline clones. Clones with 0 or 1 copy at C1D1 were classified as singleton clones, and clones with 2 or more copies were classified as non-singleton clones. Clones expanded in unsorted samples were annotated as CD4+, CD8+ or unknown by matching protein sequences in sorted samples from the same patient. Wilcoxon tests on paired samples were used to test diversity changes from C1D1 to C4D1. TCRdb re-hosts the immuneACCESS table, in-frame sequences only. Its copies lack some clones; in the studies checked, an unresolved V gene accounts for under half of them, and the cause for the rest is not known. V, J and clone size reflect that table, while D and trimming were determined from the DNA. The sample data list 20,000 to 30,000 clones, and around 89% of these were observed just once. Approximately 23% of the sample is held by the ten biggest clonotypes.

The time point label corresponds to: cycle 4 day 1 (C4D1), after 5 to 7 weeks of nivolumab. Every trial patient had relapsed after autologous stem cell transplantation, and cohorts A, B and C differed in prior brentuximab vedotin exposure. The trial cohort was composed of about 53 patients with relapsed/refractory classical Hodgkin lymphoma, for whom complete response, partial response or progressive disease was recorded as best overall response. Trial patients were treated with single-agent nivolumab in the multi-cohort phase II CheckMate 205 trial. An independent review committee assessed best overall response by applying the 2007 International Working Group response criteria. Trial PBMCs were collected immediately before nivolumab initiation (C1D1) and during therapy at cycle 2 day 1 and cycle 4 day 1. Peripheral blood was collected in 8 mL Vacutainer Cell Preparation Tubes, from which PBMCs were isolated by centrifugation and then cryopreserved.

This clone is a singleton in its sample. Its recognized antigen is unknown. Per-base quality was not reported, and no clone a single base away is much larger than it. Specimen: peripheral blood mononuclear cells (PBMCs), collected before the fourth cycle of nivolumab. The origin of this receptor is a human donor with classical Hodgkin lymphoma.

The base sequence is TGTGCCAGCAGCGTGACAGGGAACACCGGGGAGCTGTTTTTT. Its protein reads: CASSVTGNTGELFF. The V and J genes are TRBV5-5 and TRBJ2-2; tentative D gene TRBD1, with 6 bases matching. The CDR3 spans 14 residues, from the cysteine through the phenylalanine. The only DNA kept is the CDR3, 42 bases in frame from the first base. V is clipped by 4 bases and J by 1 base, and the sequence between their germline boundaries is 8 bases long. Per the germline V gene (reference sequence), SGHKS is the CDR1 and YYEKEE is the CDR2.